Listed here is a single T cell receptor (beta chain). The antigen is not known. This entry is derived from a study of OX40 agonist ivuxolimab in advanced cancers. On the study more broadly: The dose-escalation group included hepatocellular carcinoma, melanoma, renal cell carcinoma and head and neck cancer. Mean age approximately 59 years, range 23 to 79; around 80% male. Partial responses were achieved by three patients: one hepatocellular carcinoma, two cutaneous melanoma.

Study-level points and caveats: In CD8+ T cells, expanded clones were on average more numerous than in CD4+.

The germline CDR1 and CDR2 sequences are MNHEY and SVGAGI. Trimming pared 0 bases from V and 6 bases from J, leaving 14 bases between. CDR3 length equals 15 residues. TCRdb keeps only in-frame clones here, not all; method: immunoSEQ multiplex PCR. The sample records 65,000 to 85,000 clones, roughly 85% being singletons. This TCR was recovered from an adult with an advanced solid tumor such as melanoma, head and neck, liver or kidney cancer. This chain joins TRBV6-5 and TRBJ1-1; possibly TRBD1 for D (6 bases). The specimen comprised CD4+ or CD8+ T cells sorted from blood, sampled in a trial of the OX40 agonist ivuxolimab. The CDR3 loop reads CASSYSGALVAEAFF. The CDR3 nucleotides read TGTGCCAGCAGTTACTCGGGGGCGCTGGTGGCTGAAGCTTTCTTT.